Presented here are 22 T cell receptor beta chains from one specimen sequenced in a study of blood T cell repertoires in COVID-19 (dated by TCRdb to about 2020). The library was obtained by the immunoSEQ multiplex PCR assay. As stored in TCRdb, this immuneACCESS dataset retains in-frame rearrangements with V and J assigned. A fraction of the clones does not appear; measured against another copy, unresolved V genes explain less than half of the discrepancy, and the remainder lacks a known reason. This sample holds approximately 210,000 clones; approximately 82% were observed only once. Together, the top ten hold less than 3.5% of the sample. Sequencing input: peripheral blood. Receptors originate from a man between 50 and 59 years old with active or convalescent COVID-19.

V is TRBV28 and J is TRBJ2-7; TRBD2 matches 10 bases. The CDR3 extends over 13 amino acids. CDR1 is MDHEN and CDR2 is SYDVKM in the germline V gene. J gave up 9 bases and V 10 bases, and 12 bases lay outside the gene matches. This CDR3 reads CATNPSGSSRQYF. The CDR3 DNA reads as TGTGCCACCAACCCTAGCGGGAGTAGTCGGCAGTACTTC. The full variable domain, its missing parts supplied by reference TRBV28 and TRBJ2-7, is DVKVTQSSRYLVKRTGEKVFLECVQDMDHENMFWYRQDPGLGLRLIYFSYDVKMKEKGDIPEGYSVSREKKERFSLILESASTNQTSMYLCATNPSGSSRQYFGPGTRLTVT.

V and J are TRBV4-2 and TRBJ2-1; TRBD2 aligns across 16 bases. The CDR3 has 16 residues. The germline CDR1 and CDR2 sequences are LGHNA and YNFKEQ. The ends lost 3 bases at V and 7 bases at J; junction bases unmatched: 3. The CDR3 sequence: CASSQGLAGGLNEQFF. In nucleotides, the CDR3 is TGTGCCAGCAGCCAGGGACTAGCGGGAGGGCTAAATGAGCAGTTCTTC.

This chain links TRBV5-6 with TRBJ1-2; 8 bases are shared with TRBD1. Germline V gene sequence: CDR1 SGHDT, CDR2 YYEEEE. The trim removed 0 bases at V and 7 bases at J, leaving 14 bases unmatched. The CDR3 runs 17 residues. CDR3 sequence reads: CASSLEVGQAHSRGYTF. The CDR3 nucleotides read TGTGCCAGCAGCTTGGAAGTGGGACAGGCTCATAGCCGTGGCTACACCTTC. Variable domain in full (rest from reference TRBV5-6 and TRBJ1-2): DAGVTQSPTHLIKTRGQQVTLRCSPKSGHDTVSWYQQALGQGPQFIFQYYEEEERQRGNFPDRFSGHQFPNYSSELNVNALLLGDSALYLCASSLEVGQAHSRGYTFGSGTRLTVV.

The rearrangement uses TRBV10-3 and TRBJ2-3, with a tentative D call TRBD1 (6 bases). The ends were cut back, 5 bases at V and 3 bases at J, with 18 bases in the middle. Germline V lookup: CDR1 ENHRY, CDR2 SYGVKD. The CDR3 length is 16 residues. The CDR3 DNA is TGTGCCATCAGTACATCAGGGGTGACGGAGACAGATACGCAGTATTTT. This sequence encodes CAISTSGVTETDTQYF.

The chain recombines TRBV7-6 with TRBJ1-1, with 8 bases lining up with TRBD1. Germline-derived CDR1 and CDR2 are SGHVS and FNYEAQ. This CDR3 spans 14 amino acids. V lost 4 bases, J lost 4 bases, and 5 bases stayed unmatched. CDR3 loop: CASSSTGAPTEAFF. The CDR3 DNA reads as TGTGCCAGCAGCTCGACAGGGGCGCCCACTGAAGCTTTCTTT.

This chain uses TRBV19 with TRBJ2-7, with 7 nucleotides matching TRBD1. The CDR3 covers 15 residues. Germline trimming cut 5 bases from V and 0 bases from J; bases unmatched to any gene: 7. Germline CDR1 and CDR2: LNHDA and SQIVND (reference sequence). The CDR3, as DNA: TGTGCCAGTAGTCACCCGGGACAGCCCTCCTACGAGCAGTACTTC. Translating it yields CASSHPGQPSYEQYF.

J is TRBJ1-5 and V is TRBV15; D remains unclear. Germline V gene data show CDR1 as LNHNV and CDR2 as YYDKDF (reference sequence). There are 14 residues in the CDR3. Trimming left V 2 bases short and J 3 bases short, with 8 bases between. CDR3 in amino acids: CATSRTRDNQPQHF. The CDR3 DNA reads TGTGCCACCAGCAGAACCCGGGACAATCAGCCCCAGCATTTT.

V is TRBV5-6 and J is TRBJ2-7; the D gene is possibly TRBD2 (6 bases). Germline values: CDR1 SGHDT, CDR2 YYEEEE. V lost 0 bases to trimming and J lost 5 bases, with 12 bases between them. CDR3 length: 14 amino acids. In DNA form, the CDR3 reads TGTGCCAGCAGCTTGGGCGGGGCGCGGGACGAGCAGTACTTC. Protein sequence: CASSLGGARDEQYF. The variable domain in full, with the rest retrieved from reference TRBV5-6 and TRBJ2-7, is DAGVTQSPTHLIKTRGQQVTLRCSPKSGHDTVSWYQQALGQGPQFIFQYYEEEERQRGNFPDRFSGHQFPNYSSELNVNALLLGDSALYLCASSLGGARDEQYFGPGTRLTVT.

V usage is TRBV5-6 and J usage is TRBJ2-5; D may be TRBD2 (6 bases). Trimming cost V 4 bases and J 5 bases, with 12 bases left between them. Germline CDR1 reads SGHDT; CDR2 reads YYEEEE. The CDR3 is 13 residues long. In nucleotides, the CDR3 is TGTGCCAGCAGCCCGGGGGTAGGGGAGACCCAGTACTTC. Encoded protein: CASSPGVGETQYF.

The V call is TRBV2, the J call TRBJ2-1; 12 positions match TRBD2. V lost 5 bases, J lost 2 bases, and 1 base stayed unmatched. Germline V gene data show CDR1 as SNHLY and CDR2 as FYNNEI. This CDR3 is 15 amino acids long. The CDR3, as DNA: TGTGCCAGCAGTCGGACTAGCGGGACCTACAATGAGCAGTTCTTC. Amino acids: CASSRTSGTYNEQFF.

This clone has more than one count but fewer than ten. This rearrangement joins TRBV13 to TRBJ1-2, with 7 nucleotides matching TRBD1. CDR1 is PRHDT and CDR2 is FYEKMQ in the germline V gene (reference sequence). The V segment lost 5 bases and the J segment 5 bases; nucleotides outside the gene matches: 8. This CDR3 has 14 amino acids. CDR3 region: CASSPRTGLYGYTF. DNA of the CDR3: TGTGCCAGCAGCCCCCGGACAGGATTATATGGCTACACCTTC.

The chain links TRBV9 to TRBJ2-7; TRBD2 might be the D (6 bases). Trimming stripped 0 bases from V and 6 bases from J, with 13 bases between. The CDR3 runs 14 residues. Germline V CDR1 and CDR2: SGDLS, YYNGEE. The chain's CDR3 is CASSVAWRGSEQYF. As DNA, the CDR3 is TGTGCCAGCAGCGTAGCTTGGAGGGGAAGCGAGCAGTACTTC.

This sequence joins TRBV27 and TRBJ1-6, with D maybe TRBD1 (6 bases). CDR1 MNHEY and CDR2 SMNVEV come from the germline V gene (reference sequence). Trimming shortened V by 0 bases and J by 9 bases, and 21 bases separated the two germline ends. CDR3 length: 18 amino acids. The CDR3 sequence is CASSLSSRTAPSGSPLHF. CDR3 DNA: TGTGCCAGCAGTTTATCCAGTCGGACAGCGCCCTCGGGTTCACCCCTCCACTTT.

In its sample, this clone was seen a few times. The gene calls are TRBV5-1 and TRBJ2-7, with D perhaps matching TRBD2 (5 bases). Trimming pared 5 bases from V and 6 bases from J, leaving 12 bases between. This CDR3 has 12 residues. Germline lookup yields CDR1 SGHRS and CDR2 YFSETQ. In DNA, the CDR3 is TGCGCCAGCAGGGACTCCCTGGGCGAGCAGTACTTC. Translated: CASRDSLGEQYF.

The chain is built from TRBV9 and TRBJ1-4, with D unresolved. Germline values: CDR1 SGDLS, CDR2 YYNGEE. V was pared by 4 bases and J by 6 bases, with 16 bases between. This CDR3 has 15 residues. The CDR3 DNA reads as TGTGCCAGCAGCCCCCGCGCGGGTGAGGATGAAAAACTGTTTTTT. The encoded protein is CASSPRAGEDEKLFF.

The chain carries TRBV18 and TRBJ2-6; 7 bases line up with TRBD1. The germline gives CDR1 KGHSH, CDR2 LQKENI. The trim removed 6 bases at V and 0 bases at J, leaving 11 bases unmatched. The CDR3 is made up of 18 amino acids. The CDR3: CASSPRQGPYSGANVLTF. In DNA, the CDR3 is TGTGCCAGCTCCCCAAGACAGGGCCCTTACTCTGGGGCCAACGTCCTGACTTTC.

This chain's CDR3 is CAWTTYRTGGFGYTF. CDR3 sequence (DNA): TGTGCCTGGACTACCTACAGGACAGGGGGTTTTGGCTACACCTTC. The chain uses TRBV30 and TRBJ1-2, with 10 bases fitting TRBD1. Germline CDR1 and CDR2: GTSNPN and SVGIG (reference sequence). V lost 4 bases and J lost 7; bases outside the gene matches: 12. The CDR3 totals 15 residues.

J is TRBJ1-4 and V is TRBV29-1, with 7 bases lining up with TRBD1. The V and J ends lost 4 bases and 0 bases, in that order; junction bases with no gene match: 5. The CDR3 loop spans 15 amino acids. Per the germline V gene, CDR1 is SQVTM and CDR2 is ANQGSEA. The CDR3 protein is CSVASGTATNEKLFF. The CDR3, as DNA: TGCAGCGTTGCGTCTGGGACAGCAACTAATGAAAAACTGTTTTTT.

The chain couples TRBV19 to TRBJ2-3; 11 bases are a match to TRBD2. The CDR3 spans 16 residues. The germline CDR1 and CDR2 sequences are LNHDA and SQIVND (reference sequence). Trimming cost V 4 bases and J 1 base; bases outside gene matches: 4. CDR3 nucleotide sequence: TGTGCCAGTAGTAGGACTAGCGGGCCCGGCACAGATACGCAGTATTTT. It specifies CASSRTSGPGTDTQYF.

This clone has a single count. This rearrangement joins TRBV7-8 to TRBJ2-2; 7 nucleotides line up with TRBD2. The germline V gene has CDR1 SGHVS and CDR2 FQNEAQ. Trimming took 5 bases from V and 0 from J; bases not matched to a gene: 0. CDR3 length equals 14 residues. The CDR3 bases are TGTGCCAGCAGCAGCGGGGCGAACACCGGGGAGCTGTTTTTT. It encodes CASSSGANTGELFF.

This chain uses TRBV30 with TRBJ1-2; 9 bases are shared with TRBD1. V shed 7 bases, J shed 4 bases, and the junction held 7 bases outside the gene matches. From germline, CDR1 is GTSNPN and CDR2 SVGIG (reference sequence). The CDR3 consists of 13 residues. CDR3 region: CAYGTGRTYGYTF. CDR3 DNA: TGTGCCTATGGGACAGGGCGAACCTATGGCTACACCTTC.

The V call is TRBV5-1, the J call TRBJ2-5, with 12 bases fitting TRBD2. The germline gives CDR1 SGHRS, CDR2 YFSETQ. The CDR3 is made up of 15 amino acids. V trimming: 4 bases; J trimming: 5 bases; junction bases outside the gene matches: 6. The CDR3 here is CASSRLAGVRETQYF. CDR3 coding DNA: TGCGCCAGCAGCAGACTAGCGGGAGTTCGGGAGACCCAGTACTTC.